The T cell receptor beta chain described here comes from a study of blood T cell repertoires in COVID-19. Study overall: Samples came from the United States, Italy and Spain, spanning acute and convalescent COVID-19. PBMCs, B-cell-depleted T cells, or T cells were the source of the cDNA or gDNA that made up the material.

Original analysis: It was from reference gene primer amplification that nucleated cell counts were estimated. TCRdb keeps only in-frame clones here, not all; method: immunoSEQ multiplex PCR. V and J calls and clone size are those listed in that table; D and trimming were worked out from the DNA. The table has a few hundred thousand clones, around 86% seen once. This clonotype was sampled from an older man with acute or convalescent COVID-19. The sequenced sample consisted of peripheral blood.

For the CDR3, the DNA is TGTGCCAGCAGTTACTTTGGGACTACCTCACCTGGGAATGAGCAGTTCTTC. It yields the protein CASSYFGTTSPGNEQFF. V gene TRBV6-2 or TRBV6-3 combines with J gene TRBJ2-1; 7 nucleotides line up with TRBD2. Per the germline V gene, CDR1 is MNHEY and CDR2 is SVGEGT. CDR3 length equals 17 residues. V shed 1 base and J 7 bases; nucleotides not matched to a gene: 13.